Listed below are T cell receptor beta chains from one sample, sequenced in a study of vaccination and CD4 T cells after COVID-19. For these receptors, no antigen is known. TCRdb passed the PCR reads through MiXCR, listing each CDR3 protein once. The data show fewer than 30,000 distinct CDR3 sequences, 50% to 65% seen once. The sample in question was CD4+ T cells from blood, cultured in vitro, obtained before SARS-CoV-2 vaccination. All receptors derive from a human donor who received a COVID-19 vaccine. Each CDR3 is given with its conserved first and last residue. Each record gives: clone size, J gene, V gene, D gene, CDR3 DNA, CDR3 protein. The D gene is left open where the match is weak. Some rows have no size entry. The others give once, few or many, or a class for an expanded clone.

clone size: .
J gene: TRBJ2-7
V gene: TRBV20-1
D gene: .
CDR3 DNA: TGCAGTGCTCTACCAGGTGGTAGCCAAGTCTACGAGCAGTACTTC
CDR3 protein: CSALPGGSQVYEQYF

clone size: .
J gene: TRBJ2-7
V gene: TRBV12-3/TRBV12-4
D gene: .
CDR3 DNA: TGTGCCAGCAGTGCGAGACAGGGAGGGTACTTC
CDR3 protein: CASSARQGGYF

clone size: .
J gene: TRBJ1-1
V gene: TRBV5-3
D gene: .
CDR3 DNA: TGTGCCAGCAGCCTGCCATGGGGCACTGAAGCTTTCTTT
CDR3 protein: CASSLPWGTEAFF

clone size: few
J gene: TRBJ2-1
V gene: TRBV25-1
D gene: TRBD1
CDR3 DNA: TGTGCCAGCAGTGAACAGGGGGCGACCTACAATGAGCAGTTCTTC
CDR3 protein: CASSEQGATYNEQFF

clone size: few
J gene: TRBJ1-2
V gene: TRBV12-3/TRBV12-4
D gene: .
CDR3 DNA: TGTGCCAGCAGTTTTGGCGGACTATTACACTATGGCTACACCTTC
CDR3 protein: CASSFGGLLHYGYTF

clone size: .
J gene: TRBJ1-1
V gene: TRBV21-1
D gene: .
CDR3 DNA: TGTGCCAGCAGCCCGCACCCGGTGAGGACAGGGGTTAAGGACACTGAAGCTTTCTTT
CDR3 protein: CASSPHPVRTGVKDTEAFF

clone size: .
J gene: TRBJ1-3
V gene: TRBV5-8
D gene: TRBD1
CDR3 DNA: TGTGCCAGCAGCTTTGGACAGGGGTTTCCTGCTGGAAACACCATATATTTT
CDR3 protein: CASSFGQGFPAGNTIYF

clone size: .
J gene: TRBJ1-1
V gene: TRBV2
D gene: .
CDR3 DNA: TGTGCCAGCAGTGAAATCGGGGGAGTCGGGGGCACTGAAGCTTTCTTT
CDR3 protein: CASSEIGGVGGTEAFF

clone size: .
J gene: TRBJ1-1
V gene: TRBV5-1
D gene: .
CDR3 DNA: TGCGCCAGCAGCTTGGACAGGGTGAACACTGAAGCTTTCTTT
CDR3 protein: CASSLDRVNTEAFF

clone size: .
J gene: TRBJ2-5
V gene: TRBV24-1
D gene: TRBD1
CDR3 DNA: TGTGCCACCAGTGATTCGGACAGGGCCGAGACCCAGTACTTC
CDR3 protein: CATSDSDRAETQYF

clone size: few
J gene: TRBJ2-7
V gene: TRBV5-4
D gene: .
CDR3 DNA: TGTGCCAGCAGCTTGGGCGGCCGGACAGACTACGAGCAGTACTTC
CDR3 protein: CASSLGGRTDYEQYF

clone size: .
J gene: TRBJ1-2
V gene: TRBV7-2
D gene: .
CDR3 DNA: TGTGCCAGCAGCTTGCTCCGAGGTGGCTACACCTTC
CDR3 protein: CASSLLRGGYTF

clone size: .
J gene: TRBJ1-2
V gene: TRBV7-9
D gene: TRBD1
CDR3 DNA: TGTGCCAGCAGCTTAGCTATTGGACAGGGGAGAGGCTACACCTTC
CDR3 protein: CASSLAIGQGRGYTF

clone size: few
J gene: TRBJ1-2
V gene: TRBV19
D gene: .
CDR3 DNA: TGTGCCAGTAGTATAGCCCCGGGGGAGAGTCTCTATGGCTACACCTTC
CDR3 protein: CASSIAPGESLYGYTF

clone size: .
J gene: TRBJ1-1
V gene: TRBV2
D gene: .
CDR3 DNA: TGTGCCAGCATCTCTAAGACAGGGAACACTGAAGCTTTCTTT
CDR3 protein: CASISKTGNTEAFF

clone size: .
J gene: TRBJ1-1
V gene: TRBV25-1
D gene: .
CDR3 DNA: TGTGCCAGCAGTGAAACCAGGGGTTGGACCGAAGCTTTCTTT
CDR3 protein: CASSETRGWTEAFF

clone size: .
J gene: TRBJ2-1
V gene: TRBV6-1
D gene: .
CDR3 DNA: TGTGCCAGCAGCCAGGAAGGAAATGAGCAGTTCTTC
CDR3 protein: CASSQEGNEQFF

clone size: .
J gene: TRBJ1-1
V gene: TRBV6-1
D gene: .
CDR3 DNA: TGTGCCAGCAGTGTCCGGACGACAGCCGAAGCTTTCTTT
CDR3 protein: CASSVRTTAEAFF